These 12 T cell receptor beta chains were sequenced from one sample in a study of lymphopenia after photon versus proton radiotherapy. Method: immunoSEQ multiplex PCR; TCRdb's copy keeps in-frame clones and lacks some. This table has over 30,000 clones, nearly 85% appearing once. The source was peripheral blood, collected from a patient treated with proton-based radiotherapy. The receptors were gathered from a woman in her 70s with pancreatic cancer.

This rearrangement joins TRBV19 to TRBJ1-1; unclear D gene. Germline values: CDR1 LNHDA, CDR2 SQIVND (reference sequence). V was clipped by 0 bases and J by 7 bases, with 9 bases between them. CDR3 length: 13 residues. The DNA for the CDR3 is TGTGCCAGTAGTATAGATCTCGGCAGTGAAGCTTTCTTT. Its translation is CASSIDLGSEAFF.

The chain is built from TRBV6-1 and TRBJ2-1; D is possibly TRBD1 (6 bases). With 2 bases removed from V and 6 bases from J, the gap between germline ends came to 11 bases. There are 14 residues in the CDR3. Germline V CDR1 and CDR2: MNHNS, SASEGT. The CDR3 here is CASSETGQINEQFF. The CDR3 coding sequence is TGTGCCAGCAGTGAAACAGGACAGATCAATGAGCAGTTCTTC.

The chain has TRBV11-2 and TRBJ1-4; D unclear. The CDR3 extends over 19 amino acids. From germline, CDR1 is SGHAT and CDR2 FQNNGV. V lost 2 bases and J lost 8, with 27 bases in between. Here the CDR3 DNA reads TGTGCCAGCAGCTTAAGTAGCTATAGGGCGCGAGTAATAGGAGAAAAACTGTTTTTT. Amino acid sequence: CASSLSSYRARVIGEKLFF.

The V gene is TRBV19, the J gene TRBJ1-3; the D is unclear. The germline V gene encodes CDR1 LNHDA and CDR2 SQIVND (reference sequence). The V end lost 4 bases, the J end lost 3 bases, and 19 bases lay between the germline ends. CDR3 length: 17 amino acids. CDR3 nucleotide sequence: TGTGCCAGTAGTAAATACACCGAGGGCGCTGTTGGAAACACCATATATTTT. Translated: CASSKYTEGAVGNTIYF.

The chain couples TRBV19 to TRBJ1-5; D perhaps matches TRBD1 (5 bases). Trimming cost V 7 bases and J 2 bases, with 18 bases left between them. The CDR3 loop spans 16 amino acids. CDR1 and CDR2 (germline): LNHDA, SQIVND (reference sequence). This CDR3 reads CASTPPGVQGNQPQHF. The CDR3, as DNA: TGTGCCAGTACCCCTCCGGGGGTTCAGGGCAATCAGCCCCAGCATTTT.

V usage is TRBV14 and J usage is TRBJ2-3; 11 nucleotides agree with TRBD2. J lost 5 bases, V lost 4 bases, and 14 bases had no gene match. Per germline, CDR1 SGHDN and CDR2 FVKESK. The CDR3 length is 18 residues. CDR3 region: CASSRSARTSGSRDTQYF. The CDR3 coding sequence is TGTGCCAGCAGCCGCTCCGCTCGAACTAGCGGGAGTCGAGATACGCAGTATTTT.

This chain uses TRBV18 with TRBJ2-7; 10 bases match TRBD1. V gave up 6 bases and J gave up 1 base; unmatched junction bases: 3. Germline V gene sequence: CDR1 KGHSH, CDR2 LQKENI. CDR3 length equals 14 residues. CDR3 loop: CASSPGQGSYEQYF. DNA for the CDR3: TGTGCCAGCTCCCCGGGACAGGGGTCCTACGAGCAGTACTTC.

This clone appeared once. This chain joins TRBV7-6 and TRBJ1-5, with a tentative D call TRBD1 (5 bases). This CDR3 comprises 14 residues. Per the germline V gene, CDR1 is SGHVS and CDR2 is FNYEAQ. The V end was cut by 5 bases, the J end by 0 bases, with 8 bases between. CDR3 region: CASSADSSNQPQHF. DNA for the CDR3: TGTGCCAGCAGCGCCGACAGTAGCAATCAGCCCCAGCATTTT.

The rearrangement joins TRBV29-1 to TRBJ1-4; no reliable D call. Trimming took 0 bases from V and 5 from J, leaving 10 bases between them. The germline gives CDR1 SQVTM, CDR2 ANQGSEA. The CDR3 covers 14 residues. In nucleotides, the CDR3 is TGCAGCGTTGAAGAATGGGGTCAGAATGAAAAACTGTTTTTT. Translated: CSVEEWGQNEKLFF.

CDR3: CASSQVSGTSYEQYF. CDR3 in DNA: TGTGCCAGCAGCCAAGTTAGCGGGACTAGCTACGAGCAGTACTTC. This rearrangement joins TRBV4-2 to TRBJ2-7; 8 bases line up with TRBD2. CDR3 length: 15 residues. Germline CDR1 and CDR2: LGHNA and YNFKEQ. Unmatched junction bases numbered 5, after V lost 1 base and J lost 3 bases.

V gene TRBV27 combines with J gene TRBJ2-3, with D possibly being TRBD1 (6 bases). V was trimmed by 2 bases and J by 4 bases, leaving 13 bases between them. The CDR3 length is 15 residues. Germline lookup yields CDR1 MNHEY and CDR2 SMNVEV (reference sequence). The CDR3 loop reads CASSLVQGGPDTQYF. CDR3 DNA: TGTGCCAGCAGTTTAGTACAGGGTGGTCCAGATACGCAGTATTTT.

This clone has only one observation. This chain uses TRBV30 with TRBJ1-6; D may be TRBD1 (6 bases). Per the germline V gene, CDR1 is GTSNPN and CDR2 is SVGIG (reference sequence). The V end was cut by 3 bases, the J end by 5 bases, with 17 bases between. The CDR3 length is 16 residues. The CDR3 bases are TGTGCCTGGAGCAGAATCTCGGGACAAAATAATTCACCCCTCCACTTT. It translates to CAWSRISGQNNSPLHF.